Below, one T cell receptor beta chain is given with its context. Its antigen is undetermined. The CDR3 spans 15 residues. The V and J ends lost 2 bases and 7 bases, in that order; junction bases with no gene match: 3. Germline-derived CDR1 and CDR2 are SGHRS and YFSETQ. These data come from a study of T cells after posttransplantation cyclophosphamide. Study results and caveats: Tissue-infiltrating T cells from skin or gut overlapped little with blood T cells.

Profiling relied on immunoSEQ multiplex PCR, and the TCRdb table lists in-frame clones only, not all of them. The data show roughly 25,000 clones, about 83% seen once. The rearrangement links TRBV5-1 to TRBJ2-1, with TRBD2 matching over 13 bases. The TCR was taken from a woman aged 55-75 years with a blood cancer, CMV-positive, and with a related stem cell donor. Sequencing was done on a sample of PBMCs. CDR3 sequence (DNA): TGCGCCAGCAGCTTAACTAGCGGGAGGGCGAATGAGCAGTTCTTC. Residues: CASSLTSGRANEQFF. Supplemented by reference TRBV5-1 and TRBJ2-1, the full variable domain reads KAGVTQTPRYLIKTRGQQVTLSCSPISGHRSVSWYQQTPGQGLQFLFEYFSETQRNKGNFPGRFSGRQFSNSRSEMNVSTLELGDSALYLCASSLTSGRANEQFFGPGTRLTVL.